This T cell receptor (beta chain) appears in the sequencing data of a study of blood T cells in healthy people across ages. This CDR3 has 14 residues. Trimming cost V 4 bases and J 8 bases, with 17 bases left between them. Germline V gives CDR1 SGHTA, CDR2 FQGNSA. This clonotype was found a few times. No antigen is known for it. Using a J-beta primer mix together with a sample-barcoded 5' primer, a second PCR was run for about 6 to 11 cycles. TCRdb reprocessed the 5' RACE reads with MiXCR, giving one entry per CDR3 protein. This sample has just over 800,000 distinct CDR3 sequences, with under 80% found just once. Overall study findings and caveats: Among long-lived donors, naive CD4+ cells were more numerous and diversity higher than in aged donors.

The clonotype was recovered from a man aged 25 to 40 in good health. Source material: blood. This chain joins TRBV7-2 and TRBJ1-2; weak D call: TRBD1 (5 bases). The CDR3 sequence is CASSSLGTTVGYTF. DNA for the CDR3: TGTGCCAGCAGCTCCCTTGGGACGACAGTGGGCTACACCTTC.